Shown below are 18 T cell receptor beta chains from a single sample sequenced in a study of blood T cell repertoires in COVID-19. Measured with immunoSEQ multiplex PCR; TCRdb has only the in-frame clones, and not every one. The table records 95,000 to 150,000 clones, over 75% of them present only once. The sequencing input was peripheral blood. The receptors originated from a man between 65 and 80 years old with active or convalescent COVID-19.

There are a few counts of this clone. The rearrangement links TRBV24-1 to TRBJ1-2, with 9 bases that match TRBD1. Germline assignment: CDR1 KGHDR and CDR2 SFDVKD. V lost 4 bases and J lost 8; bases outside the gene matches: 7. This CDR3 region has 14 residues. The CDR3 spells CATSETGTGKGYTF. In nucleotides, the CDR3 is TGTGCCACCAGTGAGACAGGGACAGGGAAAGGCTACACCTTC.

The V and J genes are TRBV6-6 and TRBJ2-7; D is uncertain. The V gene lost 8 bases and the J gene lost 1 base, with 18 bases spanning the gap. CDR1 and CDR2 (germline): MNHNY, SVGAGI (reference sequence). The CDR3 is made up of 15 amino acids. The CDR3 coding sequence is TGTGCCAGCGGGCAAAGCCCAGTAGTATCCTACGAGCAGTACTTC. Translated: CASGQSPVVSYEQYF.

CDR3 residues: CASSLASLMTDTYEQYF. DNA of the CDR3: TGCGCCAGCAGCTTGGCGTCCCTCATGACAGATACCTACGAGCAGTACTTC. The V and J genes are TRBV5-1 and TRBJ2-7; TRBD1 might be the D (5 bases). Germline V CDR1 and CDR2: SGHRS, YFSETQ. The CDR3 has 17 residues. V was trimmed by 0 bases and J by 2 bases, leaving 18 bases between them.

The rearrangement links TRBV27 to TRBJ2-6; D uncertain. The V gene's germline CDR1 is MNHEY and CDR2 SMNVEV (reference sequence). This CDR3 spans 14 amino acids. V lost 3 bases to trimming and J lost 4 bases, with 7 bases between them. Written as DNA, the CDR3 is TGTGCCAGCAGTTTGGGCTGGGGGGCCAACGTCCTGACTTTC. Translated, it gives CASSLGWGANVLTF.

The J gene is TRBJ2-3, the V gene TRBV29-1; the D gene is possibly TRBD2 (6 bases). The CDR3 is 14 residues long. The V end was cut by 4 bases, the J end by 1 base, with 12 bases between. Germline V gene data show CDR1 as SQVTM and CDR2 as ANQGSEA. The CDR3 loop is CSVVVAVGTDTQYF. As DNA, the CDR3 is TGCAGCGTTGTTGTAGCGGTGGGCACAGATACGCAGTATTTT.

The genes are TRBV27 and TRBJ2-7; 7 bases are a match to TRBD2. Germline V lookup: CDR1 MNHEY, CDR2 SMNVEV (reference sequence). The CDR3 spans 14 residues. Germline trimming cut 3 bases from V and 5 bases from J; bases unmatched to any gene: 7. The chain's CDR3 is CASSFGGSVDEQYF. The CDR3 coding sequence is TGTGCCAGCAGTTTCGGCGGGAGCGTCGACGAGCAGTACTTC.

The chain links TRBV7-8 to TRBJ2-1; tentative D call: TRBD1 (5 bases). Trimming took off 1 base at V and 8 bases at J, with 15 bases between the two ends. This CDR3 comprises 15 residues. CDR1 and CDR2 from the germline V gene are SGHVS and FQNEAQ. CDR3 loop: CASSLDAGLSDEQFF. As DNA, the CDR3 is TGTGCCAGCAGCTTAGATGCAGGGTTGAGTGATGAGCAGTTCTTC. Drawing the rest from reference TRBV7-8 and TRBJ2-1, the complete variable domain is GAGVSQSPRYKVAKRGQDVALRCDPISGHVSLFWYQQALGQGPEFLTYFQNEAQLDKSGLPSDRFFAERPEGSVSTLKIQRTQQEDSAVYLCASSLDAGLSDEQFFGPGTRLTVL.

This chain connects TRBV19 to TRBJ2-5; 9 positions match TRBD1. The V segment lost 7 bases and the J segment 0 bases; nucleotides outside the gene matches: 3. The CDR3 covers 14 residues. CDR1 LNHDA and CDR2 SQIVND come from the germline V gene (reference sequence). CDR3 nucleotide sequence: TGTGCCAGTAAGCGGGACAGGGACCAAGAGACCCAGTACTTC. Translating it yields CASKRDRDQETQYF. The full variable domain, in which reference TRBV19 and TRBJ2-5 provide the parts outside the CDR3, is DGGITQSPKYLFRKEGQNVTLSCEQNLNHDAMYWYRQDPGQGLRLIYYSQIVNDFQKGDIAEGYSVSREKKESFPLTVTSAQKNPTAFYLCASKRDRDQETQYFGPGTRLLVL.

The chain joins TRBV4-1 to TRBJ1-2, with 11 nucleotides matching TRBD1. Looked up from germline, CDR1 is MGHRA and CDR2 is YSYEKL. V was clipped by 5 bases and J by 3 bases; unmatched bases: 5. This CDR3 is built from 15 residues. CDR3 coding DNA: TGCGCCAGCAGCACCGGGACAGGGGGAGACTATGGCTACACCTTC. Its protein is CASSTGTGGDYGYTF.

This chain joins TRBV7-9 and TRBJ2-1; D not certain. The CDR3 is made up of 12 amino acids. The V end lost 0 bases, the J end lost 16 bases, and 13 bases lay between the germline ends. The germline V gene has CDR1 SEHNR and CDR2 FQNEAQ (reference sequence). CDR3 DNA sequence: TGTGCCAGCAGCTTAGCGCCGGAGCTTCAATTCTTC. This sequence encodes CASSLAPELQFF.

This rearrangement joins TRBV30 to TRBJ2-5, with TRBD2 identical over 8 bases. V shed 5 bases, J shed 4 bases, and the junction held 21 bases outside the gene matches. This CDR3 is built from 18 residues. Germline CDR1 is GTSNPN and CDR2 is SVGIG (reference sequence). CDR3 coding DNA: TGTGCCTGGTTCCAAACCGTGACTAGCGTTATAATAGGAGAGACCCAGTACTTC. Amino acid sequence: CAWFQTVTSVIIGETQYF.

J is TRBJ2-2 and V is TRBV5-1; the D gene is possibly TRBD2 (5 bases). The CDR3 is made up of 15 amino acids. V dropped 4 bases and J dropped 5 bases, with 15 bases sitting between them. Germline assignment: CDR1 SGHRS and CDR2 YFSETQ. The CDR3 bases are TGCGCCAGCAGCATAAGCGGAGCTGAAACCGGGGAGCTGTTTTTT. This translates into CASSISGAETGELFF.

The CDR3 here is CASSAPGQDNQPQHF. The CDR3 nucleotides read TGTGCCAGCAGCGCCCCGGGACAGGACAATCAGCCCCAGCATTTT. The chain combines TRBV28 with TRBJ1-5, with 8 positions matching TRBD1. V shed 6 bases and J 3 bases; nucleotides not matched to a gene: 7. CDR3 length equals 15 residues. Germline CDR1 and CDR2: MDHEN and SYDVKM.

The chain links TRBV29-1 to TRBJ1-2; maybe TRBD1 (6 bases). CDR1 is SQVTM, CDR2 ANQGSEA, per germline. The V end lost 5 bases, the J end lost 6 bases, and 7 bases lay between the germline ends. The CDR3 runs to 10 residues. The CDR3 DNA reads TGCAGCGTTTACAGGGATGGCTACACCTTC. Its protein product is CSVYRDGYTF.

V usage is TRBV7-8 and J usage is TRBJ2-1; 7 bases match TRBD2. The CDR3 runs 16 residues. Trimming took 2 bases from V and 1 from J; bases not matched to a gene: 5. The germline gives CDR1 SGHVS, CDR2 FQNEAQ. CDR3 bases: TGTGCCAGCAGCTTACGTGGGAGGGGATCCTACAATGAGCAGTTCTTC. Its protein product is CASSLRGRGSYNEQFF.

This chain's CDR3 is CASSQPRLGDTQYF. For the CDR3, the DNA is TGCGCCAGCAGCCAACCCCGACTAGGAGATACGCAGTATTTT. V usage is TRBV4-1 and J usage is TRBJ2-3; a weak D match, TRBD2 (6 bases). The CDR3 runs 14 residues. Germline V gene lookup returns CDR1 MGHRA and CDR2 YSYEKL. Trimming removed 2 bases from V and 5 bases from J, with 11 bases in between.

The V call is TRBV18, the J call TRBJ1-4; no firm D call. The length of the CDR3 is 16 residues. V was shortened by 4 bases and J by 6 bases, with 18 bases between the two germline ends. Germline V gives CDR1 KGHSH, CDR2 LQKENI. The DNA for the CDR3 is TGTGCCAGCTCACTAGGGAGGACTTCCAGCGATGAAAAACTGTTTTTT. Protein: CASSLGRTSSDEKLFF.

The V gene is TRBV7-8, the J gene TRBJ2-1, with 9 bases fitting TRBD2. Per the germline V gene, CDR1 is SGHVS and CDR2 is FQNEAQ. With V trimmed by 5 bases and J by 2 bases, 4 bases remained unmatched. The CDR3 totals 15 residues. CDR3 residues: CASSNLAGTYNEQFF. The CDR3 nucleotides are TGTGCCAGCAGCAACCTAGCGGGAACCTACAATGAGCAGTTCTTC. Full variable domain (rest looked up from reference TRBV7-8 and TRBJ2-1): GAGVSQSPRYKVAKRGQDVALRCDPISGHVSLFWYQQALGQGPEFLTYFQNEAQLDKSGLPSDRFFAERPEGSVSTLKIQRTQQEDSAVYLCASSNLAGTYNEQFFGPGTRLTVL.